The rows below give T cell receptor beta chains drawn from one sample of a study of T cell responses to AZD1222 COVID-19 vaccine. Sequencing was performed with immunoSEQ multiplex PCR; in TCRdb, only in-frame clones are kept and a portion is missing. The repertoire holds about 150,000 clones, 92% seen once, with roughly 3.7% in the top ten. This specimen was peripheral blood, taken on day 0 of AZD1222 vaccination. Source of these receptors: an adult in good health. Both conserved end residues are part of each CDR3. A D gene is named only where the DNA matches it firmly. A clone size is listed for some rows: how often the clone was seen (once, few, many), or a class if it is expanded.

D	V	size	J	CDR3	DNA
-	TRBV12-3/TRBV12-4	-	TRBJ1-2	CASRPEVTYGYTF	TGTGCCAGCAGGCCCGAAGTTACTTATGGCTACACCTTC
TRBD2	TRBV2	-	TRBJ2-2	CASGLAGHTGELFF	TGTGCCAGCGGACTAGCGGGGCACACCGGGGAGCTGTTTTTT
TRBD1	TRBV9	-	TRBJ1-2	CASSTGQGGAYGYTF	TGTGCCAGCAGCACCGGACAGGGTGGGGCATACGGCTACACCTTC
TRBD2	TRBV4-3	-	TRBJ2-1	CASSPSGRSYNEQFF	TGCGCCAGCAGCCCTAGCGGGAGGTCCTACAATGAGCAGTTCTTC
TRBD1	TRBV27	-	TRBJ1-2	CASSLTRDREYTF	TGTGCCAGCAGTTTAACCCGGGACAGGGAGTACACCTTC
-	TRBV28	few	TRBJ2-5	CASSLGGGLETQYF	TGTGCCAGCAGTTTAGGCGGTGGGCTGGAGACCCAGTACTTC
TRBD2	TRBV3-1/TRBV3-2	-	TRBJ2-1	CASRPTSGASYNEQFF	TGTGCCAGCAGACCCACTAGCGGAGCCTCCTACAATGAGCAGTTCTTC
-	TRBV18	once	TRBJ2-5	CASSPGGGQETQYF	TGTGCCAGCTCACCGGGAGGCGGCCAAGAGACCCAGTACTTC
-	TRBV28	-	TRBJ1-2	CASSSGHLGYTF	TGTGCCAGCAGTTCGGGACACCTTGGCTACACCTTC
-	TRBV5-8	-	TRBJ1-2	CASSFGTFEGYTF	TGTGCCAGCAGCTTTGGGACATTCGAGGGCTACACCTTC
TRBD1	TRBV28	-	TRBJ1-6	CASRTGTDYSPLHF	TGTGCCAGCAGGACCGGGACAGACTATTCACCCCTCCACTTT
-	TRBV5-1	-	TRBJ2-3	CASSYGSGSSTDTQYF	TGCGCCAGCAGCTATGGTTCGGGGTCTAGCACAGATACGCAGTATTTT
-	TRBV4-3	-	TRBJ2-3	CASSQEGASSTDTQYF	TGCGCCAGCAGCCAAGAGGGAGCGAGTAGCACAGATACGCAGTATTTT
TRBD2	TRBV7-2	-	TRBJ2-7	CASSLVGLAGEYEQYF	TGTGCCAGCAGCTTAGTTGGGCTAGCGGGAGAGTACGAGCAGTACTTC
-	TRBV6-6	few	TRBJ2-2	CASRIQGGTGELFF	TGTGCCAGCAGGATCCAGGGCGGCACCGGGGAGCTGTTTTTT
TRBD2	TRBV18	-	TRBJ2-7	CASSPKSLGGEQYF	TGTGCCAGCTCACCCAAGAGTTTGGGGGGGGAGCAGTACTTC
TRBD1	TRBV2	-	TRBJ1-2	CASNGQGGGYTF	TGTGCCAGCAACGGACAGGGCGGTGGCTACACCTTC
TRBD2	TRBV7-9	few	TRBJ2-3	CASSPRASGTDTQYF	TGTGCCAGCAGCCCAAGGGCTAGCGGTACAGATACGCAGTATTTT
-	TRBV21-1	-	TRBJ2-7	CASSPPGASGRASYEQYF	TGTGCCAGCAGCCCTCCCGGGGCTAGCGGGAGGGCATCCTACGAGCAGTACTTC
-	TRBV6-2/TRBV6-3	few	TRBJ2-1	CASSRSDFGEQFF	TGTGCCAGCAGTCGGTCCGACTTCGGTGAGCAGTTCTTC
-	TRBV12-3/TRBV12-4	-	TRBJ2-3	CASSLRRDTQYF	TGTGCCAGCAGTTTGAGACGAGATACGCAGTATTTT
-	TRBV7-8	-	TRBJ1-4	CASSSRFNEKLFF	TGTGCCAGCAGCTCCCGATTCAATGAAAAACTGTTTTTT
-	TRBV15	-	TRBJ2-2	CATSRAGAGLRDPNTGELFF	TGTGCCACCAGCAGAGCGGGGGCGGGCCTCAGGGATCCGAACACCGGGGAGCTGTTTTTT
TRBD1	TRBV29-1	-	TRBJ1-1	CSVDTTGGTEAFF	TGCAGCGTCGACACCACAGGGGGCACTGAAGCTTTCTTT
-	TRBV28	-	TRBJ1-4	CASLSSQGHEKLFF	TGTGCCAGCCTATCGTCGCAGGGACATGAAAAACTGTTTTTT
-	TRBV9	-	TRBJ1-1	CASSTTQFGTEAFF	TGTGCCAGCAGCACGACGCAATTCGGGACTGAAGCTTTCTTT
-	TRBV6-5	-	TRBJ2-7	CASRPRGFGYEQYF	TGTGCCAGCAGACCCCGGGGGTTTGGCTACGAGCAGTACTTC
-	TRBV3-1/TRBV3-2	-	TRBJ1-2	CASSPQRRGGYTF	TGTGCCAGCAGCCCCCAGCGAAGGGGAGGCTACACCTTC